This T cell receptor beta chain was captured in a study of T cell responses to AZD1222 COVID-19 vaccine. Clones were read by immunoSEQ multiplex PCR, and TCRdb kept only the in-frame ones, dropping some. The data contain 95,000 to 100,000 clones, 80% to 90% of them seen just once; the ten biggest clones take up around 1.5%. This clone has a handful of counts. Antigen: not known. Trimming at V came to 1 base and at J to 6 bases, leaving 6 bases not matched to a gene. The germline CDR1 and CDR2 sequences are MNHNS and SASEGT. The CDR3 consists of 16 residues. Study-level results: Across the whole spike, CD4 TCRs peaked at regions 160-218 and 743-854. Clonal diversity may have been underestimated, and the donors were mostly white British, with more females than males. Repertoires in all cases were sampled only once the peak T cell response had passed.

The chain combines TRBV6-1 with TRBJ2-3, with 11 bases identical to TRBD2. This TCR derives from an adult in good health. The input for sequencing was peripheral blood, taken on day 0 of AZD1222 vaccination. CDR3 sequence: CASSEGISGGVDTQYF. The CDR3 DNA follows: TGTGCCAGCAGTGAAGGGATTAGCGGGGGGGTTGATACGCAGTATTTT.